This T cell receptor (beta chain) was captured in a study of blood T cell repertoires in COVID-19. On the study more broadly: COVID-19 samples collected from the United States, Italy and Spain covered acute and convalescent phases. Nucleic acid was either cDNA or gDNA, and it came from T cells, B-cell-depleted T cells, or PBMCs.

Original methodology: Researchers report that nucleated cell counts were estimated from reference gene primer amplification. Repertoires were generated with immunoSEQ multiplex PCR, while TCRdb's copy carries only in-frame clones and drops some. Clone size and V and J calls were adopted from that table, with D and trimming inferred from the DNA. This sample has around 210,000 clones, with approximately 91% found just once. This CDR3 comprises 15 residues. Followed longitudinally, the Seattle patients had been enrolled during active infection. Sequenced input: peripheral blood. The chain has TRBV21-1 and TRBJ2-7; the table assigns TRBD2, which was not confirmed against the DNA. TRBV21-1 is a pseudogene. This TCR came from a man in his fifties or sixties with COVID-19, enrolled during active disease. The CDR3 protein is CASSWGRGRAGEQYF. CDR3 DNA: TGTGCCAGCAGTTGGGGACGCGGGAGGGCCGGGGAGCAGTACTTC.